This T cell receptor beta chain came from a study of T cells and Merkel cell carcinoma outcomes (dated by TCRdb to 2018 to 2021). A note on the overall study: In patients with Merkel cell carcinoma, researchers looked at whether the T-cell repertoire of the tumor, along with T-cell density, could predict clinical outcome. Results and caveats for the whole study, not just this receptor: T-cell repertoire features combined with T-cell density were reported to predict clinical outcomes in Merkel cell carcinoma patients.

The samples were taken from patients with Merkel cell carcinoma. Receptors were amplified or captured by the immunoSEQ multiplex PCR assay. What TCRdb holds here is the immuneACCESS table cut down to in-frame rearrangements. Part of the clones is not present; checked against another copy, under half of the missing clones reflect an unresolved V gene, and the others are unexplained. A total of some 1,900 clones appear in this sample, about 90% of them only once. The ten largest account for around 4% of the sample. Note on this clone: Its antigen is still unknown. No base quality values were provided; no much bigger clone lies one nucleotide off.

Per the germline V gene, KGHSH is the CDR1 and LQKENI is the CDR2. From the cysteine up to the phenylalanine, the CDR3 has a length of 13 residues. The DNA shown is the 39-base CDR3, in frame from base 1. At the junction V is shortened by 3 bases and J by 3 bases, with 8 bases in between. This TCR was sampled from a human donor with Merkel cell carcinoma. The sequencing input was tumor tissue from Merkel cell carcinoma. The sequence links TRBV18 to TRBJ2-5; the D gene may be TRBD1 or TRBD2, since each aligns over 5 bases. For the CDR3, the sequence is CASSPGAKETQYF. The DNA reads as follows: TGTGCCAGCTCACCCGGGGCAAAAGAGACCCAGTACTTC. The CDR3, completed at both ends by the reference TRBV18 and TRBJ2-5 genes, gives the full variable domain NAGVMQNPRHLVRRRGQEARLRCSPMKGHSHVYWYRQLPEEGLKFMVYLQKENIIDESGMPKERFSAEFPKEGPSILRIQQVVRGDSAAYFCASSPGAKETQYFGPGTRLLVL.